The 27 T cell receptor gamma chains given below trace back to one sample, sequenced in a study of gamma-delta T cells after stem cell transplantation. TCRdb re-called the RT-PCR reads with CATT. The table has approximately 400 gamma-chain clones, roughly 58% seen once; the top ten hold around 41%. Sequencing input: gamma-delta T cells. The receptor source for this set is a human donor. It is not recorded whose cells these are; they may come from a transplant donor.

This chain connects TRGV9 to TRGJP. TCRdb leaves out the J gene; it was filled in here by matching the DNA to germline. This CDR3 region has 17 residues. Germline V gene sequence: CDR1 GITISATS, CDR2 ISYDGTV (reference sequence). The junction had 6 bases not matched to a gene; V was cut back by 0 bases and J by 7 bases. The CDR3 DNA reads TGTGCCTTGTGGGAGGTGCAATCGGAGTTGGGCAAAAAAATCAAGGTATTT. It yields the protein CALWEVQSELGKKIKVF.

V and J are TRGV9 and TRGJP. The J gene, left out of TCRdb, was set here by checking the DNA against germline. The CDR3 has 18 amino acids. The germline V gene encodes CDR1 GITISATS and CDR2 ISYDGTV (reference sequence). V shed 1 base and J 7 bases; nucleotides not matched to a gene: 10. Here the CDR3 reads CALWEVWRGELGKKIKVF. In DNA, the CDR3 is TGTGCCTTGTGGGAGGTCTGGAGAGGGGAGTTGGGCAAAAAAATCAAGGTATTT.

Concerning this clone: One base separates it from a far larger clone, so it is likely a read error. The chain uses TRGV4 and TRGJP1. TCRdb leaves out the J gene; it was filled in here by matching the DNA to germline. V dropped 0 bases and J dropped 6; count of bases not matched to a gene: 19. This CDR3 is 19 amino acids long. Germline CDR1 is EGSTGY and CDR2 is YDSYTSSV. CDR3 in DNA: TGTGCCACCTGGGATGGGGTAGAAGTCCTTAATTTTGCTGGTTGGTTCAAGATATTT. It codes for CATWDGVEVLNFAGWFKIF.

A few counts support this clone. The chain employs TRGV9 and TRGJP. Germline assignment: CDR1 GITISATS and CDR2 ISYDGTV (reference sequence). CDR3 size: 15 residues. V was pared by 5 bases and J by 4 bases, with 2 bases of the junction left unmatched. CDR3 DNA: TGTGCCTTGTGGGCACAAGAGTTGGGCAAAAAAATCAAGGTATTT. Amino acid sequence: CALWAQELGKKIKVF.

The assigned J gene is TRGJ1 or TRGJ2, but the V gene is uncalled. The CDR3 is 10 amino acids. The CDR3 protein is CALWVSMKLF. CDR3 bases: TGTGCCTTGTGGGTCTCGATGAAACTCTTT.

By frequency in the sample, this clone is hyperexpanded. The chain links TRGV8 to TRGJP1. As TCRdb names no J gene, one was assigned here on the basis of a DNA match to germline. V lost 2 bases to trimming and J lost 8 bases; unmatched junction nucleotides: 8. Per the germline V gene, CDR1 is VENAVY and CDR2 is YDSYNSRV. This CDR3 has 14 residues. Here the CDR3 DNA reads TGTGCCACCTGGGATATGGCGGGGGGTTGGTTCAAGATATTT. Residues: CATWDMAGGWFKIF.

On this clone: The likely explanation is a read error, given a far larger clone one base away. The gene calls are TRGV2 and TRGJP2. TCRdb carries no J gene annotation; the J gene was assigned here by matching the DNA with germline. From germline, CDR1 is EGSNGY and CDR2 YDSYNSKV. CDR3 size: 15 residues. The CDR3 spells CATGDGISSDWIKTF. The CDR3 DNA sequence: TGTGCCACCGGGGACGGGATAAGTAGTGATTGGATCAAGACGTTT.

Details on this clone: At one boundary the junction diverges from the germline segment, which might be a read error. Written as DNA, the CDR3 is TGTGCCGTGTGGGAGGTGGGAGAGTTGGGCAAAAAAATCAAGGTATTT. The encoded protein is CAVWEVGELGKKIKVF. V and J are TRGV9 and TRGJP. Here the J gene was assigned by germline matching of the DNA, as TCRdb has none. Germline CDR1 reads GITISATS; CDR2 reads ISYDGTV (reference sequence). The CDR3 contains 16 residues.

This clone showed up just a few times. Different DNA sequences within this sample yield the same CDR3. The V and J genes are TRGV9 and TRGJP. In germline, CDR1 is GITISATS, CDR2 ISYDGTV (reference sequence). Trimming removed 1 base from V and 4 bases from J; junction bases left unmatched: 1. The CDR3 sequence is 16 residues long. The chain's CDR3 is CALWEVQELGKKIKVF. The DNA of the CDR3 is TGTGCCTTGTGGGAGGTCCAAGAGTTGGGCAAAAAAATCAAGGTATTT.

As to this clone: Sequence at one end of the junction differs from germline and may be a read error. This chain uses TRGV9 with TRGJP. Germline matching of the DNA provided the J gene here, since TCRdb leaves it blank. The CDR3 runs to 16 residues. CDR1 is GITISATS and CDR2 is ISYDGTV in the germline V gene (reference sequence). The CDR3 loop reads CALWEVRELGKKSKVF. The CDR3 coding sequence is TGTGCCTTGTGGGAGGTGCGAGAGTTGGGCAAAAAAAGCAAGGTATTT.

Comments on this clone: One end of the junction varies from germline; a read error may be responsible. The DNA of the CDR3 is TGTGCCTTGGGGGAGGTTAGTGAGTTGGGCAAAAAAATCAAGGTATTT. This sequence encodes CALGEVSELGKKIKVF. This chain joins TRGV9 and TRGJP. Here the J gene came from matching the DNA to germline, since TCRdb omits it. Germline V gene lookup returns CDR1 GITISATS and CDR2 ISYDGTV (reference sequence). CDR3 length: 16 amino acids.

The V segment is TRGV4, and no J call was made. The germline V gene has CDR1 EGSTGY and CDR2 YDSYTSSV. This CDR3 has 16 residues. The CDR3 sequence: CATWDGPPPRSYKKLF. The CDR3 DNA reads TGTGCCACCTGGGACGGGCCACCCCCACGATCTTATAAGAAACTCTTC.

The chain carries TRGV2 and TRGJ1 or TRGJ2. Germline matching of the DNA provided the J gene here, since TCRdb leaves it blank. The junction had 11 bases not matched to a gene; V was cut back by 5 bases and J by 7 bases. The CDR3 runs 13 residues. The germline CDR1 and CDR2 sequences are EGSNGY and YDSYNSKV. This chain's CDR3 is CATWGPFLYKKLF. The CDR3 nucleotides are TGTGCCACCTGGGGGCCCTTTTTATATAAGAAACTCTTT.

The J gene is TRGJP, the V gene TRGV9. TCRdb gives no J gene; it was assigned here by matching the DNA to germline. The CDR3 is made up of 16 amino acids. With V trimmed by 0 bases and J by 9 bases, 5 bases remained unmatched. From germline, CDR1 is GITISATS and CDR2 ISYDGTV (reference sequence). CDR3 sequence: CALWEVEGLGKKIKVF. The CDR3 DNA is TGTGCCTTGTGGGAGGTGGAAGGGTTGGGCAAAAAAATCAAGGTATTT.

The chain carries TRGV9 and TRGJP. TCRdb carries no J gene annotation; the J gene was assigned here by matching the DNA with germline. The CDR3 loop spans 16 amino acids. The V segment lost 2 bases and the J segment 7 bases; nucleotides outside the gene matches: 5. In germline, CDR1 is GITISATS, CDR2 ISYDGTV (reference sequence). The CDR3 nucleotides read TGTGCCTTGTGGGAGGCGGTGGAGTTGGGCAAAAAAATCAAGGTATTT. This gives the protein CALWEAVELGKKIKVF.

The J gene is TRGJ1 or TRGJ2, the V gene TRGV3. TCRdb records no J gene; here it was assigned by comparing the DNA to germline. The CDR3 loop spans 12 amino acids. V lost 0 bases to trimming and J lost 10 bases; unmatched junction nucleotides: 6. Germline lookup yields CDR1 VTNTFY and CDR2 YDVSTARD (reference sequence). The CDR3: CATWDRHPKKLF. The CDR3 coding sequence is TGTGCCACCTGGGACAGGCATCCAAAGAAACTCTTT.

Remarks on this clone: The junction departs from germline at one end; a sequencing error may be responsible. The rearrangement joins TRGV4 to TRGJ1 or TRGJ2. The J gene, not given by TCRdb, was assigned here from a germline match of the nucleotide sequence. CDR1 and CDR2 from the germline V gene are EGSTGY and YDSYTSSV. This CDR3 comprises 13 residues. The CDR3 DNA sequence: TGTGCCACCTGGGACTCTTATTATGATAAGAAACTCTTT. Its protein is CATWDSYYDKKLF.

The rearrangement uses TRGV9 and TRGJP. Here the J gene was assigned by germline matching of the DNA, as TCRdb has none. With 5 bases clipped from V and 3 bases from J, the junction kept 4 bases outside the gene matches. CDR1 is GITISATS and CDR2 is ISYDGTV in the germline V gene (reference sequence). This CDR3 contains 16 residues. CDR3 in amino acids: CALWALQELGKKIKVF. As DNA, the CDR3 is TGTGCCTTGTGGGCGTTGCAAGAGTTGGGCAAAAAAATCAAGGTATTT.

This clone turned up a few times. The chain combines TRGV8 with TRGJ1 or TRGJ2. The J gene is absent in TCRdb and was assigned here via DNA matching to germline. The CDR3 consists of 13 residues. Germline assignment: CDR1 VENAVY and CDR2 YDSYNSRV. V lost 2 bases, J lost 1 base, and 2 bases stayed unmatched. DNA for the CDR3: TGTGCCACCTGGGATAAAAATTATTATAAGAAACTCTTT. Translated, it gives CATWDKNYYKKLF.

Here the CDR3 DNA reads TGTGCCACCTGGCCAAACTCGAATTATTATAAGAAACTCTTT. Its translation: CATWPNSNYYKKLF. V gene TRGV4 combines with J gene TRGJ1 or TRGJ2. Matching the DNA to germline supplied the J gene, which TCRdb does not give. Germline lookup yields CDR1 EGSTGY and CDR2 YDSYTSSV. With V trimmed by 6 bases and J by 0 bases, 8 bases remained unmatched. CDR3 length: 14 residues.

Worth noting for this clone: A much larger clone lies a single base off, so this may be a read error. The V gene is TRGV3, the J gene TRGJ1 or TRGJ2. Here the J gene was assigned by germline matching of the DNA, as TCRdb has none. The CDR3 loop spans 13 amino acids. CDR1 VTNTFY and CDR2 YDVSTARD come from the germline V gene (reference sequence). The junction had 8 bases not matched to a gene; V was cut back by 4 bases and J by 5 bases. CDR3 loop: CATWETSDYKKLF. The CDR3 bases are TGTGCCACCTGGGAGACTTCTGATTATAAGAAACTCTTT.

By proportion, this clone is hyperexpanded. This rearrangement joins TRGV3 to TRGJ1 or TRGJ2. The CDR3 covers 14 residues. Unmatched junction bases numbered 9, after V lost 0 bases and J lost 7 bases. From germline, CDR1 is VTNTFY and CDR2 YDVSTARD (reference sequence). The CDR3 DNA follows: TGTGCCACCTGGGACAGGCTAGGGGGGTATAAGAAACTCTTT. Protein: CATWDRLGGYKKLF.

A few counts support this clone. A read error may produce the germline difference seen at one junction end. This chain joins TRGV2 and TRGJP1. The CDR3 has 16 amino acids. Germline V CDR1 and CDR2: EGSNGY, YDSYNSKV. DNA for the CDR3: TGTGCCACCTGGGACGGGCCGATTGTTACTGGTTTGTTCAAGATATTT. Protein product: CATWDGPIVTGLFKIF.

Regarding this clone: Germline and junction disagree at one end, which may indicate a read error. The chain employs TRGV2 and TRGJ1 or TRGJ2. No J gene was available from TCRdb, and it was assigned here by a germline match of the DNA. The CDR3 covers 11 residues. Germline V gene lookup returns CDR1 EGSNGY and CDR2 YDSYNSKV. CDR3 loop: CANWDGNKKLF. The CDR3 DNA reads as TGTGCCAACTGGGACGGAAATAAGAAACTCTTT.

This chain links TRGV2 with TRGJP2. Here the J gene was assigned by germline matching of the DNA, as TCRdb has none. This CDR3 is 16 amino acids long. J was trimmed by 0 bases and V by 3 bases; bases with no gene match: 7. Germline values: CDR1 EGSNGY, CDR2 YDSYNSKV. For the CDR3, the DNA is TGTGCCACCTGGGACTGCCCATATAGTAGTGATTGGATCAAGACGTTT. Translated: CATWDCPYSSDWIKTF.

The chain employs TRGV9 and TRGJP. No J gene is reported in TCRdb; it was inferred here by comparing the DNA with germline. With 0 bases clipped from V and 5 bases from J, the junction kept 4 bases outside the gene matches. Germline-derived CDR1 and CDR2 are GITISATS and ISYDGTV (reference sequence). The CDR3 has 17 amino acids. The CDR3 protein is CALWEVKEELGKKIKVF. The CDR3 coding sequence is TGTGCCTTGTGGGAGGTGAAGGAAGAGTTGGGCAAAAAAATCAAGGTATTT.

This rearrangement joins TRGV9 to TRGJ1 or TRGJ2. In the absence of a J gene in TCRdb, the DNA was matched to germline to assign it here. This CDR3 spans 13 amino acids. The germline V gene encodes CDR1 GITISATS and CDR2 ISYDGTV (reference sequence). J was trimmed by 2 bases and V by 3 bases; bases with no gene match: 4. The CDR3 loop is CALWELHYYKKLF. CDR3 nucleotide sequence: TGTGCCTTGTGGGAGCTGCATTATTATAAGAAACTCTTT.